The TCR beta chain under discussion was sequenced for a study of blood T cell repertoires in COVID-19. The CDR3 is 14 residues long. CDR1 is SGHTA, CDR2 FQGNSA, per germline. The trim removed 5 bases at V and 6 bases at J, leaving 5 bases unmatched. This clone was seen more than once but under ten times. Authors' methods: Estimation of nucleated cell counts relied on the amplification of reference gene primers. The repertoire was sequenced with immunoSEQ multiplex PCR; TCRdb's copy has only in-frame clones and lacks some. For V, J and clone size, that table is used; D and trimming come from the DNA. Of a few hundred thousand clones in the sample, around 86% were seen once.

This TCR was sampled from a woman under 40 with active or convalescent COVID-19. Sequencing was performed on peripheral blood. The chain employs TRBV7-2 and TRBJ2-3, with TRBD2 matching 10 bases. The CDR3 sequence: CASSPIAGGDTQYF. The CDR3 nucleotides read TGTGCCAGCAGCCCGATAGCGGGGGGCGATACGCAGTATTTT.